This T cell receptor (beta chain) is from a study of OX40 agonist ivuxolimab in advanced cancers. This CDR3 region has 14 residues. Germline V gives CDR1 SGHNT, CDR2 YENEEA. V was pared by 5 bases and J by 2 bases, with 12 bases between. Sequencing used immunoSEQ multiplex PCR; TCRdb keeps in-frame clones, though not all of them. The sample has about 64,000 clones; 84% are singletons. Study results and caveats: At 0.1 to 3.0 mg/kg and by week 6, clonal expansion occurred in CD4+ and CD8+ blood T cells.

This clone was observed once. What it binds is unknown. Baseline, cycle 4 day 1, and cycle 7 day 1 were the blood sampling points. Sequences were derived from CD4+ or CD8+ T cells sorted from blood, sampled in a trial of the OX40 agonist ivuxolimab. This receptor was obtained from an adult with an advanced solid tumor such as melanoma, head and neck, liver or kidney cancer. The chain carries TRBV11-3 and TRBJ2-5, with D unresolved. The CDR3 bases are TGTGCCAGCAGCCCTTACAGAAATCAAGAGACCCAGTACTTC. Its protein product is CASSPYRNQETQYF.